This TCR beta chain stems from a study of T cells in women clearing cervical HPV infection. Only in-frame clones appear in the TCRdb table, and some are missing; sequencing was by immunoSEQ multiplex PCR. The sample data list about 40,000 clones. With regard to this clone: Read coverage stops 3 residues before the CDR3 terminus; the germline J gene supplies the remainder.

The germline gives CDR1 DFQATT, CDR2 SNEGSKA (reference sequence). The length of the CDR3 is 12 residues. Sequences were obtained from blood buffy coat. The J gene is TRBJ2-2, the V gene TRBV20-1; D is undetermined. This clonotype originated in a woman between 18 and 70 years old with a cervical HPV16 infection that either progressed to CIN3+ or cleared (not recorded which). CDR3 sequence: CSATHTGEKLFF. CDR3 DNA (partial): TGCAGTGCTACCCACACGGGTGAAAAG.